This T cell receptor (beta chain) is from a study of blood T cell repertoires in COVID-19. Study background: Spain, Italy and the United States supplied samples that represented acute and convalescent COVID-19.

In Seattle, patients joined the study during active infection and were tracked longitudinally. Per germline, CDR1 LGHNA and CDR2 YSLEER. V dropped 1 base and J dropped 8; count of bases not matched to a gene: 4. The CDR3 length is 14 residues. Some clones are missing from TCRdb's copy, which holds only in-frame ones; the method was immunoSEQ multiplex PCR. The repertoire includes 150,000 or so clones, 79% of them detected once, and approximately 5.2% sits in the top ten. Material for sequencing was peripheral blood. The receptor's source is a woman aged 70-85 years with COVID-19, enrolled during active disease. The rearrangement joins TRBV4-3 to TRBJ1-4, with 7 bases matching TRBD1. The CDR3 DNA reads TGCGCCAGCAGCCAAGGACAGGGAAGGGAAAAACTGTTTTTT. Translated: CASSQGQGREKLFF.